These 27 T cell receptor beta chains originate from one sample sequenced in a study of blood T cell repertoires in COVID-19. TCRdb's table, derived via immunoSEQ multiplex PCR, lists solely in-frame clones and lacks some. The repertoire includes around 92,000 clones, around 67% of them detected once, and less than 5% sits in the top ten. The sample taken for sequencing was peripheral blood. The receptors stem from a man aged 65-85 years with COVID-19, enrolled during active disease.

The chain recombines TRBV14 with TRBJ2-3; a weak D match, TRBD2 (6 bases). CDR3 length: 17 residues. CDR1 SGHDN and CDR2 FVKESK come from the germline V gene. Trimming left V 2 bases short and J 2 bases short, with 17 bases between. CDR3 bases: TGTGCCAGCAGCCAACGCTCGGAATGGCGGGACACAGATACGCAGTATTTT. Its protein product is CASSQRSEWRDTDTQYF.

The genes are TRBV15 and TRBJ1-3; D possibly corresponds to TRBD1 (6 bases). Per the germline V gene, CDR1 is LNHNV and CDR2 is YYDKDF (reference sequence). V was pared by 0 bases and J by 0 bases, with 9 bases between. The CDR3 is made up of 16 amino acids. CDR3 loop: CATSRDLRGSGNTIYF. The CDR3 nucleotides read TGTGCCACCAGCAGAGATCTCAGGGGCTCTGGAAACACCATATATTTT.

The chain has TRBV5-4 and TRBJ1-1; 8 nucleotides agree with TRBD1. Germline assignment: CDR1 SGHNT and CDR2 YYREEE (reference sequence). Trimming took 4 bases from V and 6 from J; bases not matched to a gene: 2. This CDR3 has 12 residues. DNA for the CDR3: TGTGCCAGCAGCCCAGGGGGCTCTGAAGCTTTCTTT. Translated: CASSPGGSEAFF.

The chain uses TRBV10-3 and TRBJ2-5; D might be TRBD1 (5 bases). The V gene lost 8 bases and the J gene lost 4 bases, with 14 bases spanning the gap. CDR3 length: 13 residues. Looked up from germline, CDR1 is ENHRY and CDR2 is SYGVKD. The CDR3 reads CAIARSRVETQYF. The DNA of the CDR3 is TGTGCCATCGCCCGGTCCAGGGTAGAGACCCAGTACTTC.

The chain joins TRBV10-3 to TRBJ1-1; unclear D gene. The CDR3 is made up of 13 amino acids. Germline V gene sequence: CDR1 ENHRY, CDR2 SYGVKD. V shed 11 bases and J shed 1 base, with 14 bases lying between them. As DNA, the CDR3 is TGTGCCTCCCGGGGTATGAGGAACACTGAAGCTTTCTTT. Translation gives CASRGMRNTEAFF.

This clone showed up just once. The chain uses TRBV2 and TRBJ2-4; D is unclear. Trimming left V 5 bases short and J 0 bases short, with 8 bases between. Germline assignment: CDR1 SNHLY and CDR2 FYNNEI. The CDR3 extends over 14 amino acids. CDR3 nucleotides: TGTGCCAGCAGTCAGGCGATAGCCAAAAACATTCAGTACTTC. Its translation is CASSQAIAKNIQYF.

V gene TRBV18 combines with J gene TRBJ1-4, with TRBD1 matching 9 bases. Per germline, CDR1 KGHSH and CDR2 LQKENI. This CDR3 is built from 15 residues. V lost 4 bases, J lost 6 bases, and 6 bases stayed unmatched. Here the CDR3 reads CASSQIQGADEKLFF. The CDR3 bases are TGTGCCAGCTCACAAATACAGGGGGCGGATGAAAAACTGTTTTTT.

The chain has TRBV18 and TRBJ2-7; 10 bases agree with TRBD2. The germline V gene encodes CDR1 KGHSH and CDR2 LQKENI. The CDR3 runs 19 residues. Trimming at V came to 6 bases and at J to 0 bases, leaving 17 bases not matched to a gene. The CDR3 spells CASSLRARLAGGSSYEQYF. CDR3 bases: TGTGCCAGCTCCCTACGGGCGCGACTAGCGGGCGGGAGCTCCTACGAGCAGTACTTC.

V and J are TRBV2 and TRBJ2-7; D unclear. V was shortened by 7 bases and J by 6 bases, with 10 bases between the two germline ends. Germline V gives CDR1 SNHLY, CDR2 FYNNEI. The CDR3 has 11 amino acids. This chain's CDR3 is CASILTGEQYF. As DNA, the CDR3 is TGTGCCAGCATCTTGACTGGCGAGCAGTACTTC.

This chain links TRBV6-5 with TRBJ1-1, with 7 bases aligning to TRBD1. CDR1 and CDR2 (germline): MNHEY, SVGAGI. The CDR3 has 15 residues. V lost 6 bases and J lost 0; bases outside the gene matches: 7. The CDR3 sequence: CASRDRVAVNTEAFF. The DNA for the CDR3 is TGTGCCAGCAGAGACAGGGTGGCGGTGAACACTGAAGCTTTCTTT.

The sample holds a few counts of this clone. The genes are TRBV3-1 (or the pseudogene TRBV3-2) and TRBJ2-1; 11 bases are a match to TRBD2. Trimming cost V 3 bases and J 2 bases; bases outside gene matches: 3. Germline lookup yields CDR1 LGHDT and CDR2 YNNKEL (reference sequence). The CDR3 extends over 16 amino acids. The CDR3 sequence: CASSHPLAGAYNEQFF. The CDR3 DNA reads as TGTGCCAGCAGCCACCCACTAGCGGGAGCCTACAATGAGCAGTTCTTC.

CDR3 sequence reads: CASRTASGSAETQYF. The CDR3 nucleotides read TGTGCCAGCAGGACCGCTAGCGGGAGTGCTGAGACCCAGTACTTC. The chain uses TRBV7-2 and TRBJ2-5; TRBD2 agrees at 10 bases. The ends lost 6 bases at V and 5 bases at J; junction bases unmatched: 9. Germline assignment: CDR1 SGHTA and CDR2 FQGNSA. The CDR3 consists of 15 residues.

This rearrangement joins TRBV10-3 to TRBJ1-1; 7 nucleotides agree with TRBD1. The J segment lost 8 bases and the V segment lost 6 bases, leaving 6 bases of the junction unmatched. CDR3 length: 12 residues. Germline V gene data show CDR1 as ENHRY and CDR2 as SYGVKD. The chain's CDR3 is CAISFNRGEAFF. The CDR3 nucleotides are TGTGCCATCAGCTTCAACAGGGGAGAAGCTTTCTTT.

This chain joins TRBV28 and TRBJ1-1; 7 bases match TRBD1. Germline CDR1 reads MDHEN; CDR2 reads SYDVKM. The CDR3 consists of 14 residues. V lost 7 bases to trimming and J lost 0 bases; unmatched junction nucleotides: 5. CDR3 amino acids: CASTTGAVNTEAFF. The CDR3 nucleotides read TGTGCCAGCACCACAGGGGCCGTGAACACTGAAGCTTTCTTT.

The V call is TRBV2, the J call TRBJ2-7, with no clear D. CDR3 length equals 16 residues. V shed 2 bases and J shed 0 bases, with 14 bases lying between them. Germline V CDR1 and CDR2: SNHLY, FYNNEI. DNA for the CDR3: TGTGCCAGCAGTGAAACGTGGCGGATCAGCTCCTACGAGCAGTACTTC. This sequence encodes CASSETWRISSYEQYF.

The table lists this clone with a count of one. The chain employs TRBV11-2 and TRBJ2-7; a possible D gene is TRBD1 (7 bases). This CDR3 comprises 16 residues. The V end was cut by 5 bases, the J end by 0 bases, with 17 bases between. CDR1 is SGHAT and CDR2 is FQNNGV in the germline V gene. The CDR3 region has the DNA TGTGCCAGCAGCCTGACACAGGGGACTTACTCCTACGAGCAGTACTTC. Translation gives CASSLTQGTYSYEQYF.

This chain connects TRBV27 to TRBJ1-2, with 9 bases fitting TRBD1. V trimming: 5 bases; J trimming: 4 bases; junction bases outside the gene matches: 11. The CDR3 contains 16 residues. The germline CDR1 and CDR2 sequences are MNHEY and SMNVEV (reference sequence). The CDR3 DNA reads as TGTGCCAGCAGTAGCGTTCCGGGACAGGGCACCTATGGCTACACCTTC. As protein: CASSSVPGQGTYGYTF.

The V gene is TRBV4-3, the J gene TRBJ1-6, with unresolved D. The germline V and J ends were trimmed by 2 bases and 2 bases, with 4 bases remaining between them. Per the germline V gene, CDR1 is LGHNA and CDR2 is YSLEER. The CDR3 is 14 amino acids. The CDR3, as DNA: TGCGCCAGCAGCCAATTTACCTATAATTCACCCCTCCACTTT. As protein: CASSQFTYNSPLHF.

The chain is built from TRBV19 and TRBJ2-1, with TRBD1 as a possible D gene (6 bases). The V and J ends lost 10 bases and 9 bases respectively, with 25 bases between them. The CDR3 length is 15 residues. In germline, CDR1 is LNHDA, CDR2 SQIVND (reference sequence). CDR3 sequence reads: CATLSGGAGRGEQFF. DNA of the CDR3: TGTGCCACCCTATCTGGGGGCGCCGGTCGAGGTGAGCAGTTCTTC.

The CDR3 protein is CASSQATGPYYEQYF. DNA for the CDR3: TGTGCCAGCAGCCAAGCGACAGGACCCTACTACGAGCAGTACTTC. V is TRBV3-1 (or the pseudogene TRBV3-2) and J is TRBJ2-7; maybe TRBD1 (6 bases). Germline V gene sequence: CDR1 LGHDT, CDR2 YNNKEL (reference sequence). The CDR3 is made up of 15 amino acids. Trimming removed 1 base from V and 3 bases from J, with 13 bases in between.

The chain is built from TRBV5-1 and TRBJ2-5; no clear D gene. This CDR3 has 14 residues. Deletions cut 1 base from V and 7 bases from J, with 14 bases between. Germline V gene data show CDR1 as SGHRS and CDR2 as YFSETQ. This CDR3 reads CASSLISFGGTQYF. The CDR3 bases are TGCGCCAGCAGCTTGATCTCTTTCGGCGGGACCCAGTACTTC. Together with reference TRBV5-1 and TRBJ2-5, the CDR3 gives the full variable domain: KAGVTQTPRYLIKTRGQQVTLSCSPISGHRSVSWYQQTPGQGLQFLFEYFSETQRNKGNFPGRFSGRQFSNSRSEMNVSTLELGDSALYLCASSLISFGGTQYFGPGTRLLVL.

This rearrangement joins TRBV28 to TRBJ1-5; TRBD1 is a possible D gene (6 bases). Germline CDR1 reads MDHEN; CDR2 reads SYDVKM. The CDR3 loop spans 15 amino acids. Trimming took 4 bases from V and 6 from J, leaving 16 bases between them. DNA of the CDR3: TGTGCCAGCAGTTCCCTTCAGGGGACCGGTCAGCCCCAGCATTTT. Its protein product is CASSSLQGTGQPQHF.

The chain uses TRBV2 and TRBJ2-7; maybe TRBD2 (6 bases). The germline CDR1 and CDR2 sequences are SNHLY and FYNNEI. The CDR3 contains 13 residues. V lost 5 bases and J 8 bases, leaving 16 bases between the germline ends. CDR3 nucleotide sequence: TGTGCCAGCAGTTTTGGCGGGAACTTCAAGCAGTACTTC. Encoded protein: CASSFGGNFKQYF. Combining the CDR3 with reference TRBV2 and TRBJ2-7 gives the whole variable domain EPEVTQTPSHQVTQMGQEVILRCVPISNHLYFYWYRQILGQKVEFLVSFYNNEISEKSEIFDDQFSVERPDGSNFTLKIRSTKLEDSAMYFCASSFGGNFKQYFGPGTRLTVT.

This sequence joins TRBV19 and TRBJ2-7; a possible D gene is TRBD1 (5 bases). The CDR3 runs to 14 residues. The V gene lost 4 bases and the J gene lost 2 bases, with 12 bases spanning the gap. Germline CDR1 is LNHDA and CDR2 is SQIVND (reference sequence). The CDR3 protein is CASSTSRQTYEQYF. In DNA, the CDR3 is TGTGCCAGTAGTACCTCCCGACAGACCTACGAGCAGTACTTC.

This clone was observed many times. V usage is TRBV27 and J usage is TRBJ2-1; 12 positions match TRBD2. CDR1 is MNHEY, CDR2 SMNVEV, per germline (reference sequence). V gave up 4 bases and J gave up 9 bases; unmatched junction bases: 13. The CDR3 contains 17 residues. CDR3 nucleotides: TGTGCCAGCAGTTCCCAATCGCTTCTAGCGGGAGGGGGTGAGCAGTTCTTC. Its protein product is CASSSQSLLAGGGEQFF.

The chain is built from TRBV6-5 and TRBJ2-3; TRBD2 matches 8 bases. Trimming removed 5 bases from V and 3 bases from J; junction bases left unmatched: 7. The germline CDR1 and CDR2 sequences are MNHEY and SVGAGI. The CDR3 is made up of 15 amino acids. CDR3 protein: CASSPTSGGTDTQYF. CDR3 coding DNA: TGTGCCAGCAGTCCAACTAGCGGAGGTACAGATACGCAGTATTTT.

By share, this clone counts as medium-sized (0.01 to 0.1%). The chain is built from TRBV28 and TRBJ1-5; 7 nucleotides match TRBD1. CDR1 is MDHEN, CDR2 SYDVKM, per germline. With 2 bases clipped from V and 2 bases from J, the junction kept 0 bases outside the gene matches. The CDR3 spans 14 residues. The CDR3 nucleotides are TGTGCCAGCAGTTTAGACAGGGGCAATCAGCCCCAGCATTTT. Protein sequence: CASSLDRGNQPQHF. Complete variable domain (other parts from reference TRBV28 and TRBJ1-5): DVKVTQSSRYLVKRTGEKVFLECVQDMDHENMFWYRQDPGLGLRLIYFSYDVKMKEKGDIPEGYSVSREKKERFSLILESASTNQTSMYLCASSLDRGNQPQHFGDGTRLSIL.